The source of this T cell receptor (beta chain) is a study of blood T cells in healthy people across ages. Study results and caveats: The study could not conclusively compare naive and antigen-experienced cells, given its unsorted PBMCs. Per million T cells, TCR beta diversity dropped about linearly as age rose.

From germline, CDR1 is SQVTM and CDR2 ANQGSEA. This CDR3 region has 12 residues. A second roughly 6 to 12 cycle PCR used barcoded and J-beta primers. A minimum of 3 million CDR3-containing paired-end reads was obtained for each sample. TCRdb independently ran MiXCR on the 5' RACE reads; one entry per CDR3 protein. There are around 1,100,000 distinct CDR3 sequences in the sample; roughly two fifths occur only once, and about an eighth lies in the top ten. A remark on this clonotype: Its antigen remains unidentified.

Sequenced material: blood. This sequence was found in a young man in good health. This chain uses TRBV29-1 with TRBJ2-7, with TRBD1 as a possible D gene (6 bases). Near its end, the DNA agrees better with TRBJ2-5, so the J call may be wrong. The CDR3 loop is CSVQGSWETQYF. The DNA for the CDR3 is TGCAGCGTTCAGGGGAGTTGGGAGACCCAGTACTTC.